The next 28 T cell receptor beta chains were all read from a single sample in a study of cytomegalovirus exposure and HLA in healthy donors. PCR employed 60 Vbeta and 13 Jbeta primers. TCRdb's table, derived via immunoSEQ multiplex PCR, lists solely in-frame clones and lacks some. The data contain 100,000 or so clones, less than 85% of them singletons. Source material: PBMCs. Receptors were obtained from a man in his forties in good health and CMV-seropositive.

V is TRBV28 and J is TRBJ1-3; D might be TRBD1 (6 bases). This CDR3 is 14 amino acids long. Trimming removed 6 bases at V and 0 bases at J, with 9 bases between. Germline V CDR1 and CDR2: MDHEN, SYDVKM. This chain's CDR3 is CASRGDNSGNTIYF. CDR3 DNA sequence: TGTGCCAGCAGAGGGGACAACTCTGGAAACACCATATATTTT.

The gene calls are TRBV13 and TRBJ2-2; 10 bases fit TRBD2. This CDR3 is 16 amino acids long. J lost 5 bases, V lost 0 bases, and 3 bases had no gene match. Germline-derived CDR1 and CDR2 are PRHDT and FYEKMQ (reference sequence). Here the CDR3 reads CASSLGLAGVTGELFF. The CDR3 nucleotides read TGTGCCAGCAGCTTAGGCCTAGCGGGAGTAACCGGGGAGCTGTTTTTT.

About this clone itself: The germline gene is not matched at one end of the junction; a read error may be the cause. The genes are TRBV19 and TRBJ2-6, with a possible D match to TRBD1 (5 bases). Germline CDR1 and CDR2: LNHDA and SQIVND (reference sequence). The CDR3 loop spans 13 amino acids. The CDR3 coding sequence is TGTGCCAGTAGTATAGCTGGGGCCAACGGCCTGACTTTC. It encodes CASSIAGANGLTF.

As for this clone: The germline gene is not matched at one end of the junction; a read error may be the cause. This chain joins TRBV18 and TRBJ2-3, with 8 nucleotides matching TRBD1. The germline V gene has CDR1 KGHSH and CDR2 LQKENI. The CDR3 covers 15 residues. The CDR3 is CASSPGQGKSAPKDF. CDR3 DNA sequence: TGTGCCAGCTCACCTGGACAGGGAAAGAGCGCGCCAAAGGATTTT.

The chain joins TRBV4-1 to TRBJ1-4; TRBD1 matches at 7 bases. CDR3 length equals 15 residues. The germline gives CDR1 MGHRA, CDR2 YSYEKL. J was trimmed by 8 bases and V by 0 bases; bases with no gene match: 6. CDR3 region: CASSQDLGGREKLFF. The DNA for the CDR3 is TGCGCCAGCAGCCAAGATTTAGGGGGCCGGGAAAAACTGTTTTTT.

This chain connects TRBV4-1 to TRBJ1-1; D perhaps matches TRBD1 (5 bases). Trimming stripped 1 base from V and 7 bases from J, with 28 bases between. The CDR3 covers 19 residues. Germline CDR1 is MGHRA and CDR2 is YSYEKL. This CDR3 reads CASSQVPVPPGGSGSEAFF. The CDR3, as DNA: TGCGCCAGCAGCCAAGTACCCGTACCTCCTGGGGGGTCTGGGAGTGAAGCTTTCTTT.

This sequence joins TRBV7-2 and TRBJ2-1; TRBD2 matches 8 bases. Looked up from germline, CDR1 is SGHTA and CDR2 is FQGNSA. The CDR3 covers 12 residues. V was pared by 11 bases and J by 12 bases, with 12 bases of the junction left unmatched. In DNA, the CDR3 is TGTGCCGTCTCCGGGACTAGTAGCGGGCAGTTCTTC. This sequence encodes CAVSGTSSGQFF.

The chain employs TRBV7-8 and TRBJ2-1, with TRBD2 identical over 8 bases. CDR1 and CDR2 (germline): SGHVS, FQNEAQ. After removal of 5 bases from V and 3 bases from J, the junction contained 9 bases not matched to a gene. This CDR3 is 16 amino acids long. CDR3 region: CASSHHSGVSYNEQFF. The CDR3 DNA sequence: TGTGCCAGCAGCCACCATAGCGGGGTGAGCTACAATGAGCAGTTCTTC.

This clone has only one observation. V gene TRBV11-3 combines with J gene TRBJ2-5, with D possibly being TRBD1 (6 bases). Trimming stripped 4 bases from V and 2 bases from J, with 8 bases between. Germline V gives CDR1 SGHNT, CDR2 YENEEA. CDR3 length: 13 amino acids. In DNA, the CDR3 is TGTGCCAGCAGCTCCGGACAGCAAGAGACCCAGTACTTC. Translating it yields CASSSGQQETQYF.

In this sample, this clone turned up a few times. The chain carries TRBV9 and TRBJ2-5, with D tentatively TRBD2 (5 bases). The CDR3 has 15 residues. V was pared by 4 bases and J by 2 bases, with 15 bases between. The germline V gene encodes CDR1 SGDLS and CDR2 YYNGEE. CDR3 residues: CASSRSSLAQETQYF. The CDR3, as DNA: TGTGCCAGCAGCAGGTCTAGCCTCGCTCAAGAGACCCAGTACTTC.

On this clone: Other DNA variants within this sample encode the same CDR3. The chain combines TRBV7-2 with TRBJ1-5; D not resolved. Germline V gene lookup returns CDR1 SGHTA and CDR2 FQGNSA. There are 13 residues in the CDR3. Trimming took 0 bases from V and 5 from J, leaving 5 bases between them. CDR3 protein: CASSLARDQPQHF. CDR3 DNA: TGTGCCAGCAGCTTAGCCCGCGATCAGCCCCAGCATTTT.

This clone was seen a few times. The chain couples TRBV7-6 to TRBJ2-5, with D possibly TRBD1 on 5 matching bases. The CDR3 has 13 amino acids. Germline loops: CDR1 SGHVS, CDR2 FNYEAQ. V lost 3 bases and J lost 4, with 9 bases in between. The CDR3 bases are TGTGCCAGCAGCTTCCAGGGTCGAGAGACCCAGTACTTC. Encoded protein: CASSFQGRETQYF.

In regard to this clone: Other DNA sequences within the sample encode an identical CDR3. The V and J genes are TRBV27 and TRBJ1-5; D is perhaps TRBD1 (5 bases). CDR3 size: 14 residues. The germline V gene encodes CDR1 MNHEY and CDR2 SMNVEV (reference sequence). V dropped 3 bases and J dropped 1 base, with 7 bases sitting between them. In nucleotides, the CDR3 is TGTGCCAGCAGTTTGGGGGGGAGCAATCAGCCCCAGCATTTT. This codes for CASSLGGSNQPQHF.

As DNA, the CDR3 is TGTGCCAGTAGTATGCGGACAGGTTTGGGATCCTACGAGCAGTACTTC. Encoded protein: CASSMRTGLGSYEQYF. V usage is TRBV19 and J usage is TRBJ2-7, with 7 bases identical to TRBD1. V was clipped by 3 bases and J by 1 base; unmatched bases: 9. CDR3 length: 16 residues. Germline lookup yields CDR1 LNHDA and CDR2 SQIVND (reference sequence).

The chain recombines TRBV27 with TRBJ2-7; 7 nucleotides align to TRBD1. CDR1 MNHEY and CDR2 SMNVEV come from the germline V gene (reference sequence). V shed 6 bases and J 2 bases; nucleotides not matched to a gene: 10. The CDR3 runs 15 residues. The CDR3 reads CASRQTGQLTYEQYF. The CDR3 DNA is TGTGCCAGCAGACAAACGGGACAGCTAACCTACGAGCAGTACTTC.

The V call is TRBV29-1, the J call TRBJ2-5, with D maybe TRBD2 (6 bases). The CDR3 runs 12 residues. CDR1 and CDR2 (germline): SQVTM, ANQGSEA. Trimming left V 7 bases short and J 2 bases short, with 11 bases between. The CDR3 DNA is TGCAGCGAGCAGACTAGTCAAGAGACCCAGTACTTC. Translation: CSEQTSQETQYF.

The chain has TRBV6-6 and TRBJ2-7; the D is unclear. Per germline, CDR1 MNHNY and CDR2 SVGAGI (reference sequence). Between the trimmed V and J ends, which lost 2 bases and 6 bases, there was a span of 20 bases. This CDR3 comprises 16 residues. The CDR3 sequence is CASSYLALLAPSEQYF. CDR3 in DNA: TGTGCCAGCAGTTACCTTGCACTACTTGCCCCATCCGAGCAGTACTTC.

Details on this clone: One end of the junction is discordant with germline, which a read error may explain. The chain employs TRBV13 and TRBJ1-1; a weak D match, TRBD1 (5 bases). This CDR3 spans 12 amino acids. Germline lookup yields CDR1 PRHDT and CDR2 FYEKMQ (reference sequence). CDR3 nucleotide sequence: TGTGCCAGCAGCTTAGGCCGTTACAGGTTGATGTTT. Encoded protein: CASSLGRYRLMF.

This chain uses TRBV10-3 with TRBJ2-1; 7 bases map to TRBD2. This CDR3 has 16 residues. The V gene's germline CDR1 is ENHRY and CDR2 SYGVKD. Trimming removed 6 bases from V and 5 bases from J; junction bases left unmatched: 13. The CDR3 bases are TGTGCCATCAGGGGGGGGACTGCGCAAGATGACAATGAGCAGTTCTTC. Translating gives CAIRGGTAQDDNEQFF.

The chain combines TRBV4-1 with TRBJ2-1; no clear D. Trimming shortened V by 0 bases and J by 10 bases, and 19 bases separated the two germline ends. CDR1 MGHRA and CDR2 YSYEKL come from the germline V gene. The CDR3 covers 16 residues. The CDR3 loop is CASSQEATWSVQEQFF. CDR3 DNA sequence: TGCGCCAGCAGCCAAGAAGCCACTTGGAGCGTTCAGGAGCAGTTCTTC.

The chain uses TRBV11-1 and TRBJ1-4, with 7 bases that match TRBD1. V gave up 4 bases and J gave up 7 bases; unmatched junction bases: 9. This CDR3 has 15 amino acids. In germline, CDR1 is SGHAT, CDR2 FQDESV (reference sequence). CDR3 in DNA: TGTGCCAGCAGCTCCGACGGGACAGCAAGTGAAAAACTGTTTTTT. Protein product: CASSSDGTASEKLFF.

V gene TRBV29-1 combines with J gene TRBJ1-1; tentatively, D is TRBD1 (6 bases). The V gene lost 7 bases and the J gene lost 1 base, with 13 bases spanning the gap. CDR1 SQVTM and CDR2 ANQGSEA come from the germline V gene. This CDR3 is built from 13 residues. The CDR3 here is CSAALTGNTEAFF. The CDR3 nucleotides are TGCAGCGCCGCGCTGACAGGGAACACTGAAGCTTTCTTT.

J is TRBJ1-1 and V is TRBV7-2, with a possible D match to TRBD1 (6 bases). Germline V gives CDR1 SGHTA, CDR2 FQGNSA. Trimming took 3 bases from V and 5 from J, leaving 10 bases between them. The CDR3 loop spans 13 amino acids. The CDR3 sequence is CASSFPQGTEAFF. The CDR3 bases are TGTGCCAGCAGCTTTCCCCAGGGGACTGAAGCTTTCTTT.

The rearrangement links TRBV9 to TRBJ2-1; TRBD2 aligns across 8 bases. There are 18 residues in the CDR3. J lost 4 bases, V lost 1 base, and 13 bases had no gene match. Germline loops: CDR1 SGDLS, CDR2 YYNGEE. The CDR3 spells CASSVRDGRESSYNEQFF. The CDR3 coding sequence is TGTGCCAGCAGCGTACGTGACGGGAGGGAGTCGAGTTACAATGAGCAGTTCTTC.

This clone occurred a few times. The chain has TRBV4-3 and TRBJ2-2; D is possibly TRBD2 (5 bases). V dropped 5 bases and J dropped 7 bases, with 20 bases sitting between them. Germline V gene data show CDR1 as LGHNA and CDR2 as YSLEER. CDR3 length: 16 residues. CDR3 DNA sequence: TGCGCCAGCAGCTCAGCACCGGGGAGCTTGGGCGGGGAGCTGTTTTTT. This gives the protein CASSSAPGSLGGELFF.

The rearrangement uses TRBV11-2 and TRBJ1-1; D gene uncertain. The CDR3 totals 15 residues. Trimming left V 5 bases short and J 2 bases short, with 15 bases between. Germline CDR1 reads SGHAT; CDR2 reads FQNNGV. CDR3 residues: CASSPDGRPNTEAFF. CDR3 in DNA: TGTGCCAGCAGCCCAGATGGCAGGCCTAACACTGAAGCTTTCTTT.

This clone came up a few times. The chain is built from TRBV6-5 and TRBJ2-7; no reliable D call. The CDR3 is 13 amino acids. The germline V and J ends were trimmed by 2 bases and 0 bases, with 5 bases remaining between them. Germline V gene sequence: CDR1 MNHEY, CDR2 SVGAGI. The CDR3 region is CASSYTSSYEQYF. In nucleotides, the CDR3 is TGTGCCAGCAGTTACACGAGCTCCTACGAGCAGTACTTC.

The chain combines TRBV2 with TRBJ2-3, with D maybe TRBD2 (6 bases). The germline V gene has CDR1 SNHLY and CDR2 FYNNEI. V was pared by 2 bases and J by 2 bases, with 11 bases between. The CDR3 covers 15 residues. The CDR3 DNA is TGTGCCAGCAGTGAAATAGCGGCCACCACAGATACGCAGTATTTT. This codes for CASSEIAATTDTQYF.